These T cell receptor beta chains were read from a single sample in a study of T-cell memory formation after mild COVID-19. TCRdb reanalysed the 5' RACE reads using MiXCR and keeps one entry per CDR3 protein. Here the sample spans about 150,000 distinct CDR3 sequences, 20% to 25% being singletons. Sequenced: PBMCs or a T cell subset sorted from them (not recorded which). These receptors came from an adult woman who had mild COVID-19 (a few samples of this study predate the infection). Cell type and time point are not known. The CDR3 runs from the conserved cysteine through the conserved F or W.

J gene	V gene	CDR3 length	CDR3 protein
TRBJ1-2	TRBV7-9	12	CASSSGLYGYTF
TRBJ2-6	TRBV4-1	17	CASSRGDYDSGANVLTF
TRBJ2-1	TRBV4-2	18	CASSQDMASGNRYNEQFF
TRBJ2-3	TRBV25-1	15	CASSPGGPHTDTQYF
TRBJ1-1	TRBV9	15	CASSTRRGPGSEAFF
TRBJ2-1	TRBV18	12	CATRRGYNEQFF
TRBJ1-2	TRBV24-1	17	CATSDFSDSRGNYGYTF
TRBJ1-1	TRBV10-2	13	CASSEGVGTEAFF
TRBJ2-3	TRBV12-3/TRBV12-4	12	CASSPEWDTQYF
TRBJ2-2	TRBV7-9	13	CASSFSGGGELFF
TRBJ2-4	TRBV30	14	CAWSRDNDKNIQYF
TRBJ1-5	TRBV15	14	CATSRQILNQPQHF
TRBJ1-1	TRBV7-9	15	CASSQGATKNTEAFF
TRBJ2-3	TRBV10-3	14	CAIPTSAIRDTQYF
TRBJ2-7	TRBV3-1	17	CASSGTSGGPSSYEQYF
TRBJ2-3	TRBV30	13	CAWSRGGADTQYF
TRBJ2-3	TRBV11-3	14	CASSQTGRTDTQYF
TRBJ1-2	TRBV29-1	15	CSVEGFGPGGYGYTF
TRBJ2-1	TRBV7-9	13	CASSLTGGSEQFF
TRBJ2-7	TRBV25-1	12	CASSELGREQYF
TRBJ2-1	TRBV10-3	13	CAIGGYDPNEQFF
TRBJ2-1	TRBV12-5	12	CASGFGSVEQFF
TRBJ2-7	TRBV12-3/TRBV12-4	12	CASSYTGSEQYF
TRBJ2-7	TRBV4-3	15	CASSLRTGALYEQYF
TRBJ2-3	TRBV6-2/TRBV6-3	14	CASSYRGSTDTQYF
TRBJ2-1	TRBV7-2	15	CASSLGLAGGNEQFF
TRBJ2-1	TRBV7-3	17	CASSLNPMAGAYNEQFF
TRBJ2-3	TRBV6-5	15	CASSYSGGSTDTQYF
TRBJ2-5	TRBV5-1	13	CASSAPPEETQYF
TRBJ1-4	TRBV6-5	14	CASSSRDRDEKLFF
TRBJ1-5	TRBV6-5	15	CASSYSLANSQPQHF
TRBJ2-7	TRBV29-1	15	CSVEDGSGTEYEQYF
TRBJ2-2	TRBV24-1	14	CATSDFTGAGELFF
TRBJ1-2	TRBV4-2	16	CASSPRLEIWIEGYTF
TRBJ2-3	TRBV4-1	16	CASSQTSGGFTDTQYF
TRBJ2-5	TRBV13	16	CASSFGLGDSQETQYF
TRBJ2-7	TRBV12-3/TRBV12-4	14	CASSFSGERYEQYF
TRBJ2-1	TRBV7-2	17	CASSFQSRGASYNEQFF
TRBJ1-5	TRBV6-6	13	CASSSGGFQPQHF
TRBJ2-3	TRBV7-9	17	CASSFPDLPQTTDTQYF
TRBJ2-1	TRBV12-3/TRBV12-4	15	CASTQKRERWYEQFF
TRBJ2-3	TRBV27	18	CASSAGTNFGLAADTQYF
TRBJ1-1	TRBV10-3	16	CAISEYIGRGVTEAFF
TRBJ2-1	TRBV24-1	13	CATSDSGWDEQFF
TRBJ2-1	TRBV4-2	16	CASSQDSGRAVDEQFF
TRBJ2-2	TRBV4-3	15	CASSQDRAVTGELFF